The present T cell receptor beta chain was sequenced within a study of lymphopenia after photon versus proton radiotherapy. General study results and limits: After lymphocyte nadir, photon-treated repertoires showed oligoclonal expansion, especially CD8+ Temra.

A note on this clone: Its target is unknown.

Libraries were prepared by immunoSEQ multiplex PCR; TCRdb keeps only in-frame clonotypes and omits some of them. The data hold approximately 45,000 clones, with 85% observed a single time. Looked up from germline, CDR1 is SQVTM and CDR2 is ANQGSEA. The length of the CDR3 is 15 residues. Trimming cost V 0 bases and J 3 bases, with 13 bases left between them. This clonotype originated in a middle-aged man with gastric cancer. This specimen was peripheral blood, taken from a patient treated with photon-based radiotherapy. The rearrangement uses TRBV29-1 and TRBJ2-3; D perhaps matches TRBD2 (6 bases). The CDR3 loop reads CSVEDWLARTDTQYF. CDR3 nucleotides: TGCAGCGTTGAAGATTGGCTAGCGAGGACAGATACGCAGTATTTT.